The 11 T cell receptor beta chains listed next were all sequenced from one sample in a study of shared clonotypes between healthy human individuals. Repertoires were generated with immunoSEQ multiplex PCR, while TCRdb's copy carries only in-frame clones and drops some. The table has approximately 2,300,000 clones, just under 95% seen once. Sequencing input: naive CD4+ T cells from PBMCs. Subset defined: CD45RA+ positively selected. The receptors originated from a man aged 18 to 29 in good health. Some clones in this sample may be carry-over from other donors' samples.

This clone occurred once. Other DNA sequences within the sample encode an identical CDR3. The chain has TRBV9 and TRBJ2-1; D call uncertain. Germline loops: CDR1 SGDLS, CDR2 YYNGEE. V was shortened by 0 bases and J by 5 bases, with 9 bases between the two germline ends. The CDR3 is 14 residues long. The CDR3 DNA sequence: TGTGCCAGCAGCGTAGTAGGAACTAACAATGAGCAGTTCTTC. This gives the protein CASSVVGTNNEQFF.

To note about this clone: This specimen includes other DNA sequences encoding the same CDR3. V gene TRBV27 combines with J gene TRBJ2-5; D remains ambiguous. The V and J ends lost 0 bases and 2 bases respectively, with 4 bases between them. The CDR3 is 13 residues long. Germline CDR1 is MNHEY and CDR2 is SMNVEV (reference sequence). The CDR3 DNA follows: TGTGCCAGCAGTTTATCTAGACAAGAGACCCAGTACTTC. This translates into CASSLSRQETQYF.

The chain couples TRBV7-3 to TRBJ1-1, with D possibly being TRBD1 (5 bases). The V and J ends lost 1 base and 4 bases respectively, with 13 bases between them. The CDR3 sequence is 15 residues long. Germline loops: CDR1 SGHTA, CDR2 FQGTGA. CDR3 DNA: TGTGCCAGCAGCTTAATTCCCGGGACTGGCACTGAAGCTTTCTTT. It specifies CASSLIPGTGTEAFF.

V and J are TRBV7-9 and TRBJ2-6; tentative D call: TRBD1 (6 bases). Germline CDR1 reads SEHNR; CDR2 reads FQNEAQ (reference sequence). Trimming cost V 3 bases and J 0 bases, with 18 bases left between them. CDR3 length: 19 amino acids. Written as DNA, the CDR3 is TGTGCCAGCAGCTTTACACCCGGGACAACCGCCTCTGGGGCCAACGTCCTGACTTTC. Amino acids: CASSFTPGTTASGANVLTF.

This rearrangement joins TRBV7-2 to TRBJ2-7; TRBD2 aligns across 7 bases. This CDR3 has 16 amino acids. Trimming removed 0 bases from V and 2 bases from J; junction bases left unmatched: 7. Germline-derived CDR1 and CDR2 are SGHTA and FQGNSA. The CDR3 region is CASSLAPAGRPYEQYF. Written as DNA, the CDR3 is TGTGCCAGCAGCTTAGCACCAGCGGGACGACCCTACGAGCAGTACTTC.

The chain couples TRBV6-6 to TRBJ1-1; 7 bases match TRBD1. This CDR3 spans 15 amino acids. Trimming cost V 6 bases and J 11 bases; bases outside gene matches: 18. The germline gives CDR1 MNHNY, CDR2 SVGAGI (reference sequence). The CDR3 DNA reads TGTGCCAGCAGCCTTGGGACAGCCCGGACCCTTTTTGCTTTCTTT. It yields the protein CASSLGTARTLFAFF.

The J gene is TRBJ1-2, the V gene TRBV7-2, with 8 positions matching TRBD1. The CDR3 sequence is 13 residues long. J lost 6 bases, V lost 6 bases, and 6 bases had no gene match. Per germline, CDR1 SGHTA and CDR2 FQGNSA. CDR3 loop: CASREGRGHGYTF. DNA for the CDR3: TGTGCCAGCAGGGAGGGCAGGGGGCATGGCTACACCTTC.

The chain recombines TRBV4-2 with TRBJ2-1, with 7 bases identical to TRBD2. The CDR3 length is 16 residues. V was clipped by 8 bases and J by 0 bases; unmatched bases: 10. From germline, CDR1 is LGHNA and CDR2 YNFKEQ. Here the CDR3 DNA reads TGTGCCAGCGACTCGGGGGGAAGGGGCTCCTACAATGAGCAGTTCTTC. Translated: CASDSGGRGSYNEQFF.

The chain couples TRBV5-6 to TRBJ2-2; 8 bases align to TRBD1. The CDR3 loop spans 15 amino acids. Germline V lookup: CDR1 SGHDT, CDR2 YYEEEE. The V segment lost 4 bases and the J segment 3 bases; nucleotides outside the gene matches: 5. CDR3 sequence: CASSARGRYTGELFF. CDR3 sequence (DNA): TGTGCCAGCAGCGCCAGGGGGCGGTACACCGGGGAGCTGTTTTTT.

The chain uses TRBV6-1 and TRBJ2-3, with 9 positions matching TRBD2. Germline values: CDR1 MNHNS, CDR2 SASEGT. The V gene end was trimmed by 7 bases and the J gene end by 4 bases; junction bases not matched to a gene: 9. The CDR3 is 15 amino acids. The CDR3: CASTRLAGWADTQYF. The CDR3 DNA sequence: TGTGCCAGCACCAGGCTAGCGGGATGGGCAGATACGCAGTATTTT.

Regarding this clone: Other DNA sequences in the sample encode the same CDR3. The chain joins TRBV6-5 to TRBJ1-3, with D possibly TRBD1 on 5 matching bases. The CDR3 length is 15 residues. Trimming cost V 4 bases and J 3 bases, with 13 bases left between them. Germline V lookup: CDR1 MNHEY, CDR2 SVGAGI. DNA of the CDR3: TGTGCCAGCAGTTTAAATCCCGACAGTGGAAACACCATATATTTT. Protein: CASSLNPDSGNTIYF.